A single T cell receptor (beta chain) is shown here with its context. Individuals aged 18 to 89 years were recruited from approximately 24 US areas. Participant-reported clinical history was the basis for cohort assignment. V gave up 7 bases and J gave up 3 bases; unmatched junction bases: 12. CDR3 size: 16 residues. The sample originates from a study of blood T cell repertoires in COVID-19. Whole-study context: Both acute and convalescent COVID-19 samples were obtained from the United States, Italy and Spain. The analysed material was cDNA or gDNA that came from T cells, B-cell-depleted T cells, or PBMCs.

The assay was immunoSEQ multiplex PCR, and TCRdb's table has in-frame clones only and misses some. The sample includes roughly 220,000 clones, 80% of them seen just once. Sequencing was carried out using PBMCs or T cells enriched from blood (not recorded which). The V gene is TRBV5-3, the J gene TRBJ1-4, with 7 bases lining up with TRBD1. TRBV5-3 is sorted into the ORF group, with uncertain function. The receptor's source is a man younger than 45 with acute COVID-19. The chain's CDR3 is CARGERGTVPNEKLFF. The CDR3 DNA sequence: TGTGCCAGAGGTGAGCGGGGGACAGTTCCTAATGAAAAACTGTTTTTT.